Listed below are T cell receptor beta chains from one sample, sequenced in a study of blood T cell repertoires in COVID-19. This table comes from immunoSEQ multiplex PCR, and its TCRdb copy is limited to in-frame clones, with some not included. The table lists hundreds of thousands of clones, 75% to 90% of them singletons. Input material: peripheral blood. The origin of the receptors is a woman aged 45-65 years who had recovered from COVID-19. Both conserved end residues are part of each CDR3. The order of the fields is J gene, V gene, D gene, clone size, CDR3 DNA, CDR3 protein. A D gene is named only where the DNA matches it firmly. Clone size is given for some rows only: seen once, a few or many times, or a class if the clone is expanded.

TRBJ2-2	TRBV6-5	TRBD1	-	TGTGCCAGCAGTCCTCCGGGACAGGGAACCGGGGAGCTGTTTTTT	CASSPPGQGTGELFF
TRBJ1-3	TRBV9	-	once	TGTGCCAGCAGGAAAGGGGGAGTGAGCTCTGGAAACACCATATATTTT	CASRKGGVSSGNTIYF
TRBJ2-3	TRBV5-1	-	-	TGCGCCAGCAGGGTAGCGTCGCCCAGCACAGATACGCAGTATTTT	CASRVASPSTDTQYF
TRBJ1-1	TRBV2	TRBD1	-	TGTGCCAGCAGTGTGGGACAGGGAGTTAACACTGAAGCTTTCTTT	CASSVGQGVNTEAFF
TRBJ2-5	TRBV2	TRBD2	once	TGTGCCAGCACCGAAAGGCGCAGCGGGGGGGCCCTTGAGACCCAGTACTTC	CASTERRSGGALETQYF
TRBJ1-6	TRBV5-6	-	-	TGTGCCAGCAGCTTGGGACAGGAGCATAATTCACCCCTCCACTTT	CASSLGQEHNSPLHF
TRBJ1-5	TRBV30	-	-	TGTGCCTGGAGTGGGCAAAGCAATCAGCCCCAGCATTTT	CAWSGQSNQPQHF
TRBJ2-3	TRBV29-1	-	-	TGCAGCGTTGAAACCTCGCCCTTGGGCAGGCCCTTCACAGATACGCAGTATTTT	CSVETSPLGRPFTDTQYF
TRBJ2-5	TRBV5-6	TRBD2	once	TGTGCCAGCAGCCCTCGGACTAGCGGGGAAGAGACCCAGTACTTC	CASSPRTSGEETQYF
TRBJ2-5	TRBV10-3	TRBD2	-	TGTGCCATCAGGGGCGGGGGAGAGACCCAGTACTTC	CAIRGGGETQYF
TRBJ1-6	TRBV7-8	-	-	TGTGCCAGCAGCTTAGAGCCGGGTTCAGTTAATTCACCCCTCCACTTT	CASSLEPGSVNSPLHF
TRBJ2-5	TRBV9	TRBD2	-	TGTGCCAGCAGCGCGCTAGCGGTGTACCAAGAGACCCAGTACTTC	CASSALAVYQETQYF
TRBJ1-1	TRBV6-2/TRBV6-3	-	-	TGTGCCAGCAGTTACGAGGTAGGGGCGAAGAACACTGAAGCTTTCTTT	CASSYEVGAKNTEAFF
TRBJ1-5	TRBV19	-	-	TGTGCCAGTAGTGTGGGACATTCCAACAATCAGCCCCAGCATTTT	CASSVGHSNNQPQHF
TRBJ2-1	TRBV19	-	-	TGTGCCAGTAGTAACCGGGATGAGCAGTTCTTC	CASSNRDEQFF
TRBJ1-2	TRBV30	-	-	TGTGCCTGCTCGGCCCAGGGTAGGGAATTAGGTGGCTACACCTTC	CACSAQGRELGGYTF